A single T cell receptor beta chain is shown here with its context. The method was immunoSEQ multiplex PCR; TCRdb's version includes in-frame clones alone and lacks a portion of them. The sample has under 200,000 clones, around 80% seen once. The germline gives CDR1 MDHEN, CDR2 SYDVKM. Trimming left V 6 bases short and J 3 bases short, with 14 bases between. The CDR3 extends over 14 amino acids. This record comes from a study of cytomegalovirus exposure and HLA in healthy donors. The origin of this receptor is a woman aged 25 to 45 in good health and CMV-seronegative. Sequenced: PBMCs. The rearrangement links TRBV28 to TRBJ1-1; tentatively, D is TRBD1 (6 bases). The CDR3 coding sequence is TGTGCCAGCAGCCGCGGGGGGGCGCACACTGAAGCTTTCTTT. Encoded protein: CASSRGGAHTEAFF. The whole variable domain, filled in from reference TRBV28 and TRBJ1-1, reads DVKVTQSSRYLVKRTGEKVFLECVQDMDHENMFWYRQDPGLGLRLIYFSYDVKMKEKGDIPEGYSVSREKKERFSLILESASTNQTSMYLCASSRGGAHTEAFFGQGTRLTVV.